The 8 T cell receptor beta chains reported below all come from one sample, sequenced in a study of T cells in women clearing cervical HPV infection. Assay used: immunoSEQ multiplex PCR; TCRdb lists only in-frame clones, some missing. In all, the sample yields 30,000 to 40,000 clones. The sequenced material came from blood buffy coat. These receptor sequences come from a woman between 18 and 69 years old with a cervical HPV16 infection that either progressed to CIN3+ or cleared (not recorded which).

A word on this clone: The read finishes 3 residues shy of the CDR3 end, and the germline J gene is used to complete it. The V and J genes are TRBV7-9 and TRBJ1-2; D is uncertain. V was trimmed by 3 bases and J by 1 base, leaving 3 bases between them. The CDR3 is 12 amino acids. Germline CDR1 SEHNR, CDR2 FQNEAQ (reference sequence). CDR3 DNA, as far as it was read: TGTGCCAGCAGCTTCAGTAACTATGGC. Its protein is CASSFSNYG. The whole CDR3 sequence is CASSFSNYGYTF.

As concerns this clone: The CDR3 extends 3 residues past the end of the read, so its final part is completed from the germline J gene. J is TRBJ1-6 and V is TRBV5-6, with a tentative D call TRBD1 (6 bases). The CDR3 length is 12 residues. Trimming left V 10 bases short and J 7 bases short, with 12 bases between. The germline V gene has CDR1 SGHDT and CDR2 YYEEEE. The CDR3: CAGAGVNSPLHF. The DNA read from the CDR3 is TGTGCCGGGGCAGGGGTGAATTCACCC.

As to this clone: The read falls 3 residues short of the CDR3 end, and the missing part is taken from the germline J gene. The chain joins TRBV19 to TRBJ1-1; 8 nucleotides match TRBD1. The CDR3 runs to 15 residues. J gave up 1 base and V 8 bases, and 9 bases lay outside the gene matches. Per germline, CDR1 LNHDA and CDR2 SQIVND (reference sequence). Partial CDR3 DNA: TGTGCCAGTCAGGGGGCATATTTAAAGAACACTGAA. Protein sequence: CASQGAYLKNTE. The entire CDR3 is CASQGAYLKNTEAFF.

A note on this clone: The read ends 3 residues early relative to the CDR3; the germline J gene fills the gap. The chain couples TRBV11-3 to TRBJ1-5; D is ambiguous. Germline CDR1 and CDR2: SGHNT and YENEEA. The CDR3 sequence is 13 residues long. The V gene lost 1 base and the J gene lost 9 bases, with 10 bases spanning the gap. The CDR3 loop reads CASSLGEMAPQHF. The covered CDR3 bases are TGTGCCAGCAGCTTAGGTGAAATGGCGCCC.

This chain's CDR3 is CASSMAAARRRNQPQHF. The sequenced CDR3 bases are TGTGCCAGTAGTATGGCGGCGGCCCGCCGGCGGAATCAGCCC. The chain links TRBV19 to TRBJ1-5; D is unclear. With the read ending 3 residues before the CDR3 end, the germline J gene is used to fill in that end. Trimming pared 3 bases from V and 4 bases from J, leaving 19 bases between. The CDR3 covers 17 residues. Germline CDR1 and CDR2: LNHDA and SQIVND (reference sequence).

Turning to this clone: The read finishes 3 residues shy of the CDR3 end, and the germline J gene is used to complete it. The chain carries TRBV7-9 and TRBJ2-3; 7 nucleotides align to TRBD2. J lost 4 bases, V lost 3 bases, and 4 bases had no gene match. CDR1 is SEHNR and CDR2 is FQNEAQ in the germline V gene (reference sequence). The CDR3 has 14 residues. CDR3: CASSLAGAADTQYF. Incomplete CDR3 DNA: TGTGCCAGCAGCTTGGCGGGAGCGGCAGATACG.

Worth noting for this clone: The read ends 3 residues shy of where the CDR3 ends; the end is completed using the germline J gene. This chain connects TRBV30 to TRBJ2-3; a possible D gene is TRBD1 (5 bases). CDR1 GTSNPN and CDR2 SVGIG come from the germline V gene (reference sequence). The CDR3 loop spans 12 amino acids. V lost 4 bases to trimming and J lost 6 bases, with 11 bases between them. The part of the CDR3 DNA that was read is TGTGCCTGGACAGGGTTCGGGGATACG. Translation: CAWTGFGDT. The whole CDR3 region reads CAWTGFGDTQYF.

About this clone: The CDR3 extends 3 residues past the end of the read, so its final part is completed from the germline J gene. The chain joins TRBV20-1 to TRBJ1-6, with 8 bases fitting TRBD1. V shed 4 bases and J 4 bases; nucleotides not matched to a gene: 3. The CDR3 has 14 amino acids. Germline assignment: CDR1 DFQATT and CDR2 SNEGSKA (reference sequence). CDR3 bases read: TGCAGTGCTATAGGACAGGGATATAATTCACCC. This codes for CSAIGQGYNSP. The whole CDR3 reads CSAIGQGYNSPLHF.